This entry lists 15 T cell receptor beta chains sequenced from one sample in a study of siplizumab effects on memory and regulatory T cells. Data came from immunoSEQ multiplex PCR; TCRdb stores just in-frame clones and leaves some out. The data contain 55,000 to 80,000 clones, 70% to 80% of them singletons. The sample was memory CD4+ T cells sorted from blood. The receptors stem from a human donor in good health.

This clone showed up just once. The chain carries TRBV29-1 and TRBJ2-1, with 15 bases lining up with TRBD2. The CDR3 totals 18 residues. Germline CDR1 SQVTM, CDR2 ANQGSEA. After removal of 6 bases from V and 0 bases from J, the junction contained 9 bases not matched to a gene. The DNA of the CDR3 is TGCAGCGTCGCCCCCGGGACTAGCGGGGGGTACTCCTACAATGAGCAGTTCTTC. It translates to CSVAPGTSGGYSYNEQFF.

This chain joins TRBV9 and TRBJ2-5, with 11 bases aligning to TRBD2. Trimming cost V 4 bases and J 4 bases; bases outside gene matches: 12. CDR3 size: 17 residues. Germline values: CDR1 SGDLS, CDR2 YYNGEE. This CDR3 is CASSPTPGSGGGETQYF. CDR3 DNA: TGTGCCAGCAGCCCTACCCCGGGTAGCGGGGGGGGAGAGACCCAGTACTTC. Looking up the rest from reference TRBV9 and TRBJ2-5 gives the full variable domain: DSGVTQTPKHLITATGQRVTLRCSPRSGDLSVYWYQQSLDQGLQFLIQYYNGEERAKGNILERFSAQQFPDLHSELNLSSLELGDSALYFCASSPTPGSGGGETQYFGPGTRLLVL.

The gene calls are TRBV4-1 and TRBJ2-3; D ambiguous. V was cut by 4 bases and J by 4 bases, with 21 bases left in between. The CDR3 is 17 residues long. Germline V gene lookup returns CDR1 MGHRA and CDR2 YSYEKL. For the CDR3, the DNA is TGCGCCAGCAGCCGTAGGACGACGGAGTTTAACTCAGATACGCAGTATTTT. This codes for CASSRRTTEFNSDTQYF.

The rearrangement links TRBV18 to TRBJ1-5; D gene unclear. The CDR3 loop spans 15 amino acids. The germline V and J ends were trimmed by 3 bases and 5 bases, with 14 bases remaining between them. The germline CDR1 and CDR2 sequences are KGHSH and LQKENI. CDR3 sequence (DNA): TGTGCCAGCTCACCCACCGGCGTGGGCGATCAGCCCCAGCATTTT. This sequence encodes CASSPTGVGDQPQHF.

V gene TRBV6-5 combines with J gene TRBJ1-6; D unresolved. Germline loops: CDR1 MNHEY, CDR2 SVGAGI. Trimming stripped 6 bases from V and 10 bases from J, with 16 bases between. This CDR3 has 14 amino acids. The CDR3 reads CASRLTARGSPLHF. The DNA of the CDR3 is TGTGCCAGCAGGCTGACTGCGAGAGGATCACCCCTCCACTTT.

The chain employs TRBV30 and TRBJ1-3; TRBD1 might be the D (5 bases). There are 12 residues in the CDR3. V was pared by 6 bases and J by 1 base, with 7 bases between. CDR1 and CDR2 (germline): GTSNPN, SVGIG (reference sequence). This CDR3 reads CACDRSGNTIYF. CDR3 sequence (DNA): TGTGCCTGTGACAGATCTGGAAACACCATATATTTT.

This sequence joins TRBV6-1 and TRBJ2-3; 8 bases align to TRBD2. In germline, CDR1 is MNHNS, CDR2 SASEGT. This CDR3 comprises 15 residues. J was trimmed by 5 bases and V by 5 bases; bases with no gene match: 9. The CDR3 bases are TGTGCCAGCAGTCCCGGGTCTAGCGGGCGAGATACGCAGTATTTT. Translating gives CASSPGSSGRDTQYF.

This chain links TRBV11-3 with TRBJ2-7; TRBD1 is a possible D gene (6 bases). The ends were cut back, 1 base at V and 7 bases at J, with 14 bases in the middle. The germline gives CDR1 SGHNT, CDR2 YENEEA. This CDR3 is 14 amino acids long. For the CDR3, the DNA is TGTGCCAGCAGCTTAGCGTTGGGGGCCAGGGAGCAGTACTTC. Encoded protein: CASSLALGAREQYF.

J is TRBJ1-1 and V is TRBV18, with 7 bases aligning to TRBD1. V dropped 4 bases and J dropped 6; count of bases not matched to a gene: 8. CDR1 is KGHSH, CDR2 LQKENI, per germline. The CDR3 sequence is 14 residues long. The CDR3 loop reads CASSRDRVVAEAFF. The CDR3 DNA reads as TGTGCCAGCTCACGAGACAGGGTCGTCGCTGAAGCTTTCTTT.

The V call is TRBV28, the J call TRBJ2-1, with TRBD1 matching over 10 bases. Germline lookup yields CDR1 MDHEN and CDR2 SYDVKM. V lost 2 bases to trimming and J lost 6 bases; unmatched junction nucleotides: 4. The CDR3 runs to 15 residues. The CDR3 nucleotides are TGTGCCAGCAGTTTAGGGACAGGGGTGAGCAATGAGCAGTTCTTC. Translating it yields CASSLGTGVSNEQFF.

The genes are TRBV18 and TRBJ1-2; D call uncertain. The CDR3 length is 12 residues. CDR1 is KGHSH and CDR2 is LQKENI in the germline V gene. V lost 4 bases and J lost 4, with 7 bases in between. DNA of the CDR3: TGTGCCAGCTCACTGGAGTTCTATGGCTACACCTTC. This encodes CASSLEFYGYTF.

The gene calls are TRBV19 and TRBJ1-2; D may be TRBD1 (5 bases). The CDR3 consists of 14 residues. Germline CDR1 reads LNHDA; CDR2 reads SQIVND (reference sequence). Trimming pared 3 bases from V and 0 bases from J, leaving 8 bases between. The CDR3 nucleotides are TGTGCCAGTAGTATGTTGGGACCTAACTATGGCTACACCTTC. This codes for CASSMLGPNYGYTF.

The CDR3 protein is CASSSGTGGAKLFF. As DNA, the CDR3 is TGCGCCAGCAGCTCCGGGACAGGGGGGGCAAAACTGTTTTTT. The chain carries TRBV5-1 and TRBJ1-4, with 11 bases that match TRBD1. CDR1 is SGHRS, CDR2 YFSETQ, per germline. Losses at the gene ends were 3 bases for V and 10 bases for J; bases not matched to a gene: 5. CDR3 length: 14 amino acids. The entire variable domain, with the rest obtained from reference TRBV5-1 and TRBJ1-4, is as follows: KAGVTQTPRYLIKTRGQQVTLSCSPISGHRSVSWYQQTPGQGLQFLFEYFSETQRNKGNFPGRFSGRQFSNSRSEMNVSTLELGDSALYLCASSSGTGGAKLFFGSGTQLSVL.

A few counts support this clone. The V and J genes are TRBV9 and TRBJ1-4; weak D call: TRBD1 (5 bases). Germline lookup yields CDR1 SGDLS and CDR2 YYNGEE. V was shortened by 5 bases and J by 7 bases, with 15 bases between the two germline ends. The CDR3 extends over 14 amino acids. CDR3 in DNA: TGTGCCAGCAGTACCCTCGGGGGGACTGAAAAACTGTTTTTT. Translation: CASSTLGGTEKLFF.

The gene calls are TRBV25-1 and TRBJ1-2; D perhaps matches TRBD1 (5 bases). Per the germline V gene, CDR1 is MGHDK and CDR2 is SYGVNS. The V gene lost 4 bases and the J gene lost 8 bases, with 20 bases spanning the gap. The CDR3 spans 15 residues. This CDR3 is CASSAFGRGERGYTF. The DNA for the CDR3 is TGTGCCAGCAGTGCTTTTGGGAGAGGGGAGAGGGGCTACACCTTC.